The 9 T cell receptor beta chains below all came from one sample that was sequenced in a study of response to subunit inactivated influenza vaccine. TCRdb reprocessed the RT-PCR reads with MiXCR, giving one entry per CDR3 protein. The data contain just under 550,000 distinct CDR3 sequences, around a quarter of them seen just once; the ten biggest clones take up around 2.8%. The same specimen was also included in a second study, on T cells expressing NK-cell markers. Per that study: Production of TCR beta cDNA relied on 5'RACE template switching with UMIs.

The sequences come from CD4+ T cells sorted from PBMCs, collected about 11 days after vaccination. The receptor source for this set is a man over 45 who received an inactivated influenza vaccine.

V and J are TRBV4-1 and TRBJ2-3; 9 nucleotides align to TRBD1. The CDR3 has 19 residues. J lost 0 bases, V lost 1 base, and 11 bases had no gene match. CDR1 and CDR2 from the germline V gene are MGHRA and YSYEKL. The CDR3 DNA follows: TGCGCCAGCAGCCAAGCTTGGGACAGGGTGACCACTAGCACAGATACGCAGTATTTT. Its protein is CASSQAWDRVTTSTDTQYF.

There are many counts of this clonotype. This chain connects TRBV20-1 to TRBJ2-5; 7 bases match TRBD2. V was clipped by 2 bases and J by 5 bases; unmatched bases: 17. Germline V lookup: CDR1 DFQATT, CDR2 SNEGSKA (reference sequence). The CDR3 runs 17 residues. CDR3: CSARWPSIGGIMETQYF. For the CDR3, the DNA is TGCAGTGCTAGATGGCCCTCCATCGGGGGGATTATGGAGACCCAGTACTTC.

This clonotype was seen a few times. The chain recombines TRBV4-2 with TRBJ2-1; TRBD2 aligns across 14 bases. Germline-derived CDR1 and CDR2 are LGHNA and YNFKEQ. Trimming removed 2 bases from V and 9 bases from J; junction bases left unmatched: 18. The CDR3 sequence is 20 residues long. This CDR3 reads CASSQLPGLAGVAAFGEQFF. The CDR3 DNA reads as TGTGCCAGCAGCCAACTTCCGGGACTAGCGGGAGTGGCTGCGTTTGGTGAGCAGTTCTTC.

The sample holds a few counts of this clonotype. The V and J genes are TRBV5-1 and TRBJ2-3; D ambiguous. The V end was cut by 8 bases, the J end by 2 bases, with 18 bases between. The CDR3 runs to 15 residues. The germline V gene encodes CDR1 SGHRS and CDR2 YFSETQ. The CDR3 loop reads CASYRDPPATDTQYF. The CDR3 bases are TGCGCCAGTTACAGAGACCCCCCGGCCACAGATACGCAGTATTTT.

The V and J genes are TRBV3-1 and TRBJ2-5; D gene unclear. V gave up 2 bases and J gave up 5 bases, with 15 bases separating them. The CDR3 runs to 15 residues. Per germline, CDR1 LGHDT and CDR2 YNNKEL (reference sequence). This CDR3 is CASSQMIMQQETQYF. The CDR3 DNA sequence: TGTGCCAGCAGCCAAATGATTATGCAGCAGGAGACCCAGTACTTC.

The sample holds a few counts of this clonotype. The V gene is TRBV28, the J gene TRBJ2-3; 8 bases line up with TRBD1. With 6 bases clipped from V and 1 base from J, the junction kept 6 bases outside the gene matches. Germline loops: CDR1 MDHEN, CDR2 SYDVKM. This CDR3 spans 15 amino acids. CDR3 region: CASRFQGAGTDTQYF. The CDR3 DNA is TGTGCCAGCAGATTCCAGGGGGCGGGCACAGATACGCAGTATTTT.

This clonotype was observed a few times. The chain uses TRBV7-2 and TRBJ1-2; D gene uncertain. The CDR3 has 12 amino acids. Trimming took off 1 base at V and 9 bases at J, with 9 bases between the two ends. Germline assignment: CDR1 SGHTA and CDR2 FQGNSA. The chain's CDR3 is CASSLERTSYTF. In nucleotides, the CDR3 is TGTGCCAGCAGCTTAGAAAGGACGAGCTACACCTTC.

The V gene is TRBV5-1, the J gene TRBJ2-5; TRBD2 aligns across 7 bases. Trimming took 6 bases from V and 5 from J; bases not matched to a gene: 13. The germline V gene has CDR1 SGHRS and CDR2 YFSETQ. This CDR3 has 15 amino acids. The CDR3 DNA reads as TGCGCCAGCACTGGGCGGGAGCCTCGCGGGGAGACCCAGTACTTC. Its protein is CASTGREPRGETQYF.

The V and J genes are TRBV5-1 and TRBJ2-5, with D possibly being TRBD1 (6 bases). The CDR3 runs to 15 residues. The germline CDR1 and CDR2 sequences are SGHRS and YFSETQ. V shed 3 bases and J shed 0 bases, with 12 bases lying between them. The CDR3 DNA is TGCGCCAGCAGCTCTGGGGACACCTACCAAGAGACCCAGTACTTC. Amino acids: CASSSGDTYQETQYF.